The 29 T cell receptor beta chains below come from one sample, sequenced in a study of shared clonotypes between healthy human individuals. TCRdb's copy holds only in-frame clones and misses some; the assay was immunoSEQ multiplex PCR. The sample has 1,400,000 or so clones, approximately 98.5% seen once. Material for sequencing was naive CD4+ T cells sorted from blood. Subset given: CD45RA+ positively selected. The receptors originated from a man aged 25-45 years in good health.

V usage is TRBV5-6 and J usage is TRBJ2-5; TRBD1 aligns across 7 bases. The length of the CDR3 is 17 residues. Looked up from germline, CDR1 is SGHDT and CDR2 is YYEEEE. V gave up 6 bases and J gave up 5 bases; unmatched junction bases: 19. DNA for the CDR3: TGTGCCAGCAATCCAACCCGACAGGGTCTTGGTAGGGAGACCCAGTACTTC. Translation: CASNPTRQGLGRETQYF.

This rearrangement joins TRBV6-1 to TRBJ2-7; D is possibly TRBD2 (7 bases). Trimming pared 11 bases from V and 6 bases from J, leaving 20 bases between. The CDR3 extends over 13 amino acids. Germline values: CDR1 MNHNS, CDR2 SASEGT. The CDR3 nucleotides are TGTGCCCTTGAAAGGGGGGGGCTGGCCGAGCAGTACTTC. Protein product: CALERGGLAEQYF.

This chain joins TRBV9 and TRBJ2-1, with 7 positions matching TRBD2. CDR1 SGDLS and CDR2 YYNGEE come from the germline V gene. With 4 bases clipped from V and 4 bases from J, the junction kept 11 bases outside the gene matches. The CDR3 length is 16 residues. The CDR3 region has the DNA TGTGCCAGCAGCCCCCGGGCTAGCGGTCAGTACAATGAGCAGTTCTTC. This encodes CASSPRASGQYNEQFF.

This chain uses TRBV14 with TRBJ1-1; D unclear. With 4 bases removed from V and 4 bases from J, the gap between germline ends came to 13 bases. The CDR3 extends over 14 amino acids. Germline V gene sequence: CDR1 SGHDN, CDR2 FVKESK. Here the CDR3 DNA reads TGTGCCAGCAGCCCCCGCTTAGCGGGCACTGAAGCTTTCTTT. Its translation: CASSPRLAGTEAFF.

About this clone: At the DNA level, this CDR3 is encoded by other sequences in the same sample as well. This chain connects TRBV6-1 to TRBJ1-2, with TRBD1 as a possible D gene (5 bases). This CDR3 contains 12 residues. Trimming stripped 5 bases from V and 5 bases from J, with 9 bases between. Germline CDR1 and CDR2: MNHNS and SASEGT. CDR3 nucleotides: TGTGCCAGCAGTTCAGGGTTTTATGGCTACACCTTC. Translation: CASSSGFYGYTF.

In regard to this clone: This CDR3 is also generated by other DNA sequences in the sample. The CDR3 DNA is TGTGCCAGCAGTGAACCCGGGAACTATGGCTACACCTTC. Amino acid sequence: CASSEPGNYGYTF. The V gene is TRBV6-1, the J gene TRBJ1-2; D is uncertain. The CDR3 has 13 amino acids. V was clipped by 2 bases and J by 2 bases, with 6 bases between them. Germline CDR1 reads MNHNS; CDR2 reads SASEGT.

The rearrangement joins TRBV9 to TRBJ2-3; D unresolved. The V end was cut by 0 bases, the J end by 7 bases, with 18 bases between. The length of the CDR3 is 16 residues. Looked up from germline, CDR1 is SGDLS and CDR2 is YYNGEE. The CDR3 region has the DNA TGTGCCAGCAGCGTAGCTGCGAGGCCACCCGGTTATACGCAGTATTTT. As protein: CASSVAARPPGYTQYF.

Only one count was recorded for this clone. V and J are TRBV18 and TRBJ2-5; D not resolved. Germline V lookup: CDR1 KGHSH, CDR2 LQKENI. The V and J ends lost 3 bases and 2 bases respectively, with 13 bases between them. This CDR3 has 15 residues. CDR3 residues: CASSPDLGGQETQYF. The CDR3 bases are TGTGCCAGCTCACCCGACTTAGGCGGTCAAGAGACCCAGTACTTC. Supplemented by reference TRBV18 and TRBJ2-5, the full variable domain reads NAGVMQNPRHLVRRRGQEARLRCSPMKGHSHVYWYRQLPEEGLKFMVYLQKENIIDESGMPKERFSAEFPKEGPSILRIQQVVRGDSAAYFCASSPDLGGQETQYFGPGTRLLVL.

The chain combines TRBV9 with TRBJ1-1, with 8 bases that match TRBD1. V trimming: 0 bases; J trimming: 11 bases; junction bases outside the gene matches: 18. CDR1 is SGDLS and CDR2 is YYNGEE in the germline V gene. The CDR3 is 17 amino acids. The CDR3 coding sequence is TGTGCCAGCAGCGTAGATTCCGGGAGGACAGGGAGGTTTGATGCTTTCTTT. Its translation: CASSVDSGRTGRFDAFF. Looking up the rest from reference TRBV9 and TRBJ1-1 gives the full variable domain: DSGVTQTPKHLITATGQRVTLRCSPRSGDLSVYWYQQSLDQGLQFLIQYYNGEERAKGNILERFSAQQFPDLHSELNLSSLELGDSALYFCASSVDSGRTGRFDAFFGQGTRLTVV.

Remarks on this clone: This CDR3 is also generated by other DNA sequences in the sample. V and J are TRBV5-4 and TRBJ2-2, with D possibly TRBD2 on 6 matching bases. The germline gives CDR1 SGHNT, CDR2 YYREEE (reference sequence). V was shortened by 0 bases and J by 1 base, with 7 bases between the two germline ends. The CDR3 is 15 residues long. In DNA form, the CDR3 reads TGTGCCAGCAGCTTGGCGCGGGGGAACACCGGGGAGCTGTTTTTT. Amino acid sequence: CASSLARGNTGELFF.

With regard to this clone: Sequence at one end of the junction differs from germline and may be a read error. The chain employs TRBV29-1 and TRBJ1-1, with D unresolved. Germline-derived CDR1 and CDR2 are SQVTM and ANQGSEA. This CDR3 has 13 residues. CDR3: CSVQDTVNTEAFF. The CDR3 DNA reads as TGCAGCGTTCAAGACACCGTGAACACTGAAGCTTTCTTT.

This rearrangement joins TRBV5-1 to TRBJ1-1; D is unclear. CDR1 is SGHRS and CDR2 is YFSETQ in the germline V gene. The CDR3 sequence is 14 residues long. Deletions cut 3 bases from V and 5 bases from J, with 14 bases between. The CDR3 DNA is TGCGCCAGCAGCTCAGAGGCGGGTTTAACTGAAGCTTTCTTT. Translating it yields CASSSEAGLTEAFF.

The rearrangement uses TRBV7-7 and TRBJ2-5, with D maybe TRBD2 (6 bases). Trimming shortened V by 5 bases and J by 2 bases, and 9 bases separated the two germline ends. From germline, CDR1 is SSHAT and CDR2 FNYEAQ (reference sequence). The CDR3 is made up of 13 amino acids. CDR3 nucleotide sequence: TGTGCCAGCAGCGGCGGGGAACAAGAGACCCAGTACTTC. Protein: CASSGGEQETQYF.

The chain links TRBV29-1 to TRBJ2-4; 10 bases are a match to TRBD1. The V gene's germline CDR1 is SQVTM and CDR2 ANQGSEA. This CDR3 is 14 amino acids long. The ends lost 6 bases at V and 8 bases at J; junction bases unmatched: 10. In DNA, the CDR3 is TGCAGCGTAGCCAAAGGGACAGGGGATGACATTCAGTACTTC. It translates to CSVAKGTGDDIQYF.

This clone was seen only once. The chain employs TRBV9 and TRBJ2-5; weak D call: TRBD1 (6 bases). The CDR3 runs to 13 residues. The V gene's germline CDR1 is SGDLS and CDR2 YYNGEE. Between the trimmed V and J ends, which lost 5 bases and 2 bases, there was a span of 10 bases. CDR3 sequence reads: CASSKQGQETQYF. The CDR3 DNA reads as TGTGCCAGCAGTAAACAGGGACAAGAGACCCAGTACTTC.

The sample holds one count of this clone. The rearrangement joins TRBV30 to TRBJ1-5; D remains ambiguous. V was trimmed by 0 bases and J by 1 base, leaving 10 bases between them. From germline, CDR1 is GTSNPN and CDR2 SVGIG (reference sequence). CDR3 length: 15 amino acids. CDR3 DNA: TGTGCCTGGAGTGTCTCTGGTAGGAGCAATCAGCCCCAGCATTTT. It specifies CAWSVSGRSNQPQHF.

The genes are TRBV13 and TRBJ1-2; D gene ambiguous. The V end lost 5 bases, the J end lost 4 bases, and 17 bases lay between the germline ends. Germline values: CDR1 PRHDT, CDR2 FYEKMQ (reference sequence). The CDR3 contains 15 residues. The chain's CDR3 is CASSPFAGSGYGYTF. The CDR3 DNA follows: TGTGCCAGCAGCCCGTTCGCGGGTTCGGGCTATGGCTACACCTTC.

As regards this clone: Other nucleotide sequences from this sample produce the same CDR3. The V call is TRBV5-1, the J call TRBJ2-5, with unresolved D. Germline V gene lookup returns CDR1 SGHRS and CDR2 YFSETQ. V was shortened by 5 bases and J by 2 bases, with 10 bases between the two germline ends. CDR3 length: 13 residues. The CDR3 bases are TGCGCCAGCAGTCCCGGGCCGCAAGAGACCCAGTACTTC. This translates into CASSPGPQETQYF.

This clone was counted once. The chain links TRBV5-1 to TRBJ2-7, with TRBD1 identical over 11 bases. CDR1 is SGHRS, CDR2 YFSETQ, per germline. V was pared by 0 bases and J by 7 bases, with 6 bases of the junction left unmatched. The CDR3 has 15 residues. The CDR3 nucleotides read TGCGCCAGCAGCTTGGAGGGGACAGGGGGAGGGGAGCAGTACTTC. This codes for CASSLEGTGGGEQYF.

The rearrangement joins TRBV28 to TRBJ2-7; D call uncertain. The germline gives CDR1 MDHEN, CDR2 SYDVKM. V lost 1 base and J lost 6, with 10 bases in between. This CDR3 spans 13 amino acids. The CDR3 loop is CASSLLGIPEQYF. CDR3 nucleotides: TGTGCCAGCAGTTTATTAGGAATTCCCGAGCAGTACTTC.

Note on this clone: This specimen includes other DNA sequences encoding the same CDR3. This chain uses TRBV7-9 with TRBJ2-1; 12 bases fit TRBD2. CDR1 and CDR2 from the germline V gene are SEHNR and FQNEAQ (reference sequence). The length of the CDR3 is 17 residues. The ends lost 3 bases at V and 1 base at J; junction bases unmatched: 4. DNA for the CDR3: TGTGCCAGCAGCTTCGGGGGACTAGCGGGTTCCTACAATGAGCAGTTCTTC. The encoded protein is CASSFGGLAGSYNEQFF.

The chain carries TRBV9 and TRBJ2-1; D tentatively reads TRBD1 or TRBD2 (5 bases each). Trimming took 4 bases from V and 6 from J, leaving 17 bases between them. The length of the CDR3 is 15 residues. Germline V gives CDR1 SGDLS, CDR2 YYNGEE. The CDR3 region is CASSRRDLLSNEQFF. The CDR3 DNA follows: TGTGCCAGCAGCCGTCGGGACCTGTTATCCAATGAGCAGTTCTTC.

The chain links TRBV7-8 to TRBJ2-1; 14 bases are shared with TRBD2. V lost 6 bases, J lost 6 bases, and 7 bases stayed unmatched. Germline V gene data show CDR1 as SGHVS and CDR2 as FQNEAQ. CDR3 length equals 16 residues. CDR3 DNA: TGTGCCAGCAGTCTCACGGGACTAGCGGGAGTCAATGAGCAGTTCTTC. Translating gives CASSLTGLAGVNEQFF.

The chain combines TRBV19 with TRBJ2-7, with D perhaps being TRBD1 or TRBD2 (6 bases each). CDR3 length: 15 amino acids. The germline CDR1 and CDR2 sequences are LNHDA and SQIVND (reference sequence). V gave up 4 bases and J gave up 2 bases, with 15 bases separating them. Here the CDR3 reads CASSKGGARTYEQYF. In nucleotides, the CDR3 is TGTGCCAGTAGTAAGGGGGGAGCAAGAACCTACGAGCAGTACTTC. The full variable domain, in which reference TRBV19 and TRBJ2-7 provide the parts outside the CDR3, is DGGITQSPKYLFRKEGQNVTLSCEQNLNHDAMYWYRQDPGQGLRLIYYSQIVNDFQKGDIAEGYSVSREKKESFPLTVTSAQKNPTAFYLCASSKGGARTYEQYFGPGTRLTVT.

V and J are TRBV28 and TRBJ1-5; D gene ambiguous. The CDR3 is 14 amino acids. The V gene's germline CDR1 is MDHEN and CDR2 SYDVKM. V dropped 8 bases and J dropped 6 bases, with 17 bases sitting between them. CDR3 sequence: CASAYAGSAQPQHF. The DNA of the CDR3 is TGTGCCAGCGCATATGCTGGGAGCGCTCAGCCCCAGCATTTT. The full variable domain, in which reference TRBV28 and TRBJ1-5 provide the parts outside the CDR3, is DVKVTQSSRYLVKRTGEKVFLECVQDMDHENMFWYRQDPGLGLRLIYFSYDVKMKEKGDIPEGYSVSREKKERFSLILESASTNQTSMYLCASAYAGSAQPQHFGDGTRLSIL.

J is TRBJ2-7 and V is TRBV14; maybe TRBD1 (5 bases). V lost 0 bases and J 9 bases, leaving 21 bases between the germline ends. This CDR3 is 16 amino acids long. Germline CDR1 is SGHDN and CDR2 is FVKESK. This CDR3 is CASSQETGSPSGWQYF. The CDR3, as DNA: TGTGCCAGCAGCCAAGAAACAGGTTCCCCTTCTGGTTGGCAGTACTTC.

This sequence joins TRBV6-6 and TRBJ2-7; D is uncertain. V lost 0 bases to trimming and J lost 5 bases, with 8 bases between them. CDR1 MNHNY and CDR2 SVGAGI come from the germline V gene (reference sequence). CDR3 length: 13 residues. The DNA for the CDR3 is TGTGCCAGCAGTTACTCCTTGGGTAACGAGCAGTACTTC. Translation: CASSYSLGNEQYF.

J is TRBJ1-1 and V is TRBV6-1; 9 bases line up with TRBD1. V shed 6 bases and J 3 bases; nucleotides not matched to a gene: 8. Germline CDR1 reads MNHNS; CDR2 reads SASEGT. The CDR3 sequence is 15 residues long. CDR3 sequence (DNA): TGTGCCAGCAGCGACCCTGGACAGGGGTACACTGAAGCTTTCTTT. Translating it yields CASSDPGQGYTEAFF.

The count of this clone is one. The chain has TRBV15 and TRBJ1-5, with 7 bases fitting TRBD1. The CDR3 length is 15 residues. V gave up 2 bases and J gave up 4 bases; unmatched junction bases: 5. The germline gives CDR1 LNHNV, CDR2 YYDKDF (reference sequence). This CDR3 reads CATSRQTGLNQPQHF. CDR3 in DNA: TGTGCCACCAGCAGACAGACAGGGCTGAATCAGCCCCAGCATTTT. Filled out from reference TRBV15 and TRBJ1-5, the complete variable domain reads DAMVIQNPRYQVTQFGKPVTLSCSQTLNHNVMYWYQQKSSQAPKLLFHYYDKDFNNEADTPDNFQSRRPNTSFCFLDIRSPGLGDTAMYLCATSRQTGLNQPQHFGDGTRLSIL.